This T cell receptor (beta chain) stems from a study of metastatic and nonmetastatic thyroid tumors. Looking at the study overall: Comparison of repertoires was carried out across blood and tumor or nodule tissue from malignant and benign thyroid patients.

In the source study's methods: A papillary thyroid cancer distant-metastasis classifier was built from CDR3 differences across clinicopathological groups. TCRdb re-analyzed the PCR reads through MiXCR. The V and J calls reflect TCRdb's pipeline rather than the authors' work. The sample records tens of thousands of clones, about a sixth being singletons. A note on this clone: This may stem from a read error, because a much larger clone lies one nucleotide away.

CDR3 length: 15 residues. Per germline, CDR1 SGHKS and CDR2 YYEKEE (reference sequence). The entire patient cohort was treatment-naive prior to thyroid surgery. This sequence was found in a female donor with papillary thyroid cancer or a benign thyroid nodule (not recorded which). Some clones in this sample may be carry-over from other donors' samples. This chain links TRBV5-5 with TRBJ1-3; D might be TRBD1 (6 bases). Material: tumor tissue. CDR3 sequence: CASSRTDRRGNAIYF. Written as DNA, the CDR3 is TGTGCCAGCAGCCGAACTGACAGGCGTGGAAACGCCATATATTTT.